This TCR beta chain was sequenced in a study of blood T cell repertoires in COVID-19. In the study overall: Sites in the United States, Italy and Spain provided acute and convalescent COVID-19 samples. PBMCs, B-cell-depleted T cells, or T cells were the source of the cDNA or gDNA that made up the material.

The CDR3 is 16 amino acids. Trimming shortened V by 4 bases and J by 2 bases, and 17 bases separated the two germline ends. Germline CDR1 reads LGHNA; CDR2 reads YNFKEQ. Original analysis: From reference gene primer amplification, estimates of nucleated cell counts were derived. TCRdb keeps only in-frame clones here, not all; method: immunoSEQ multiplex PCR. The D gene and trimming were derived from the DNA, and the V and J assignments and clone size from that table. The sample shows about 12,000 clones, 90% of them seen only once. The receptor was derived from a man aged 65 to 79 with active COVID-19. V is TRBV4-2 and J is TRBJ1-2; D remains ambiguous. The sequencing sample was made of peripheral blood. CDR3 nucleotide sequence: TGTGCCAGCAGCCGCTATGATGAAAACTCCAACTATGGCTACACCTTC. Protein: CASSRYDENSNYGYTF.